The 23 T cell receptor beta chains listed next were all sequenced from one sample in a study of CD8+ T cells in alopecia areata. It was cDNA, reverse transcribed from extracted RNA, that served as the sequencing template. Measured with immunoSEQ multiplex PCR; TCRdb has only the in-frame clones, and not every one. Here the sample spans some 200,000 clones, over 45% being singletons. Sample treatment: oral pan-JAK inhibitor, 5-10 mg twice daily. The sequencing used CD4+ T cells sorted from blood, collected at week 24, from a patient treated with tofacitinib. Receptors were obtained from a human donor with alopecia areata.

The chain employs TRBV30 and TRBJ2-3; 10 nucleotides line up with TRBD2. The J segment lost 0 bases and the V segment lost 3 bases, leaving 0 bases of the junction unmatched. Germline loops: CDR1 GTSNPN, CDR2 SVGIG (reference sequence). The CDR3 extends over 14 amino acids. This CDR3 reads CAWRTSGSTDTQYF. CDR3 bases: TGTGCCTGGAGGACTAGCGGGAGCACAGATACGCAGTATTTT.

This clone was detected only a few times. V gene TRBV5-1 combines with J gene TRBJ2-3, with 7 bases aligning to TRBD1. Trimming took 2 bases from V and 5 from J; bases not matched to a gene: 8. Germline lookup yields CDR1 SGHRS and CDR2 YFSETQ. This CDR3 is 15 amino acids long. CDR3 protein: CASSFSGGGEDTQYF. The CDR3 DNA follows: TGCGCCAGCAGCTTTTCAGGGGGTGGTGAAGATACGCAGTATTTT.

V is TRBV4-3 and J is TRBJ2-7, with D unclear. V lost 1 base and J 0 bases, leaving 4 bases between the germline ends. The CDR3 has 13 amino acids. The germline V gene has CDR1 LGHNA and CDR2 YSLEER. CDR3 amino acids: CASSQGRSYEQYF. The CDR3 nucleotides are TGCGCCAGCAGCCAAGGTCGCTCCTACGAGCAGTACTTC.

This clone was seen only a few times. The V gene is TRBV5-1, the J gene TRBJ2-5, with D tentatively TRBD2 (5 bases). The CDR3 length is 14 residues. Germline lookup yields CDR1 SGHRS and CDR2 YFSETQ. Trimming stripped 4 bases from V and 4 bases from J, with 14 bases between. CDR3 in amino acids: CASSEGGQRETQYF. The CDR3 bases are TGCGCCAGCAGCGAGGGTGGTCAGAGAGAGACCCAGTACTTC.

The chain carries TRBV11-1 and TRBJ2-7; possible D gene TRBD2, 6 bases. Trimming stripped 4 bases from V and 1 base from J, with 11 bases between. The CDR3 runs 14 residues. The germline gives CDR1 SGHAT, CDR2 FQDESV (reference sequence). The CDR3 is CASSSGGGSYEQYF. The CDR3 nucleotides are TGTGCCAGCAGCTCCGGGGGAGGATCCTACGAGCAGTACTTC.

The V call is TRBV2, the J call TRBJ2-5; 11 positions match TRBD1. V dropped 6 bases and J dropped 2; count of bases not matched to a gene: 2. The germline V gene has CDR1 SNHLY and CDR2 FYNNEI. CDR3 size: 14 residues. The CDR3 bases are TGTGCCAGCAGCCGGGACAGGGGGCAAGAGACCCAGTACTTC. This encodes CASSRDRGQETQYF.

CDR3: CAWSVHAGGPYEQYF. CDR3 sequence (DNA): TGTGCCTGGAGTGTACATGCGGGAGGTCCCTACGAGCAGTACTTC. The chain recombines TRBV30 with TRBJ2-7; 8 positions agree with TRBD2. Germline values: CDR1 GTSNPN, CDR2 SVGIG (reference sequence). CDR3 length: 15 amino acids. Trimming cost V 0 bases and J 2 bases; bases outside gene matches: 6.

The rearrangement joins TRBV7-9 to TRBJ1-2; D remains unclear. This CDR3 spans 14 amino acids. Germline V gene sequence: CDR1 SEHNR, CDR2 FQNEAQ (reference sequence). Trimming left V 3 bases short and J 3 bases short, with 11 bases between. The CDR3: CASSFKDYDYGYTF. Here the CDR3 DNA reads TGTGCCAGCAGCTTTAAGGATTATGACTATGGCTACACCTTC.

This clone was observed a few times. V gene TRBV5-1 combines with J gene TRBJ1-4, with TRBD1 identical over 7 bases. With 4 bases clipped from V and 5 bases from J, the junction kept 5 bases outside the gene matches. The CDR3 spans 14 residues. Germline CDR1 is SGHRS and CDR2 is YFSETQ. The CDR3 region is CASSPTGLNEKLFF. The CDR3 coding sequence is TGCGCCAGCAGCCCGACAGGGCTCAATGAAAAACTGTTTTTT.

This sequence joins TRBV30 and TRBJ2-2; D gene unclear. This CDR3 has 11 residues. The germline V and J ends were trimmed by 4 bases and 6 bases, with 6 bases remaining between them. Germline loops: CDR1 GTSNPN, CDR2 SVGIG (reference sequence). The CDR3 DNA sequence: TGTGCCTGGATAACGGCCGGGGAGCTGTTTTTT. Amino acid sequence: CAWITAGELFF. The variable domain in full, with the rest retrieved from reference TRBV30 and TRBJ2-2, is SQTIHQWPATLVQPVGSPLSLECTVEGTSNPNLYWYRQAAGRGLQLLFYSVGIGQISSEVPQNLSASRPQDRQFILSSKKLLLSDSGFYLCAWITAGELFFGEGSRLTVL.

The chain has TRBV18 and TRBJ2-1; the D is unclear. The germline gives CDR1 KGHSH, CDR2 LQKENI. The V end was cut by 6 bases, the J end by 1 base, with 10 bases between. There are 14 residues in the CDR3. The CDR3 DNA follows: TGTGCCAGCTCCTCCTTTGAGTCCTACAATGAGCAGTTCTTC. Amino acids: CASSSFESYNEQFF.

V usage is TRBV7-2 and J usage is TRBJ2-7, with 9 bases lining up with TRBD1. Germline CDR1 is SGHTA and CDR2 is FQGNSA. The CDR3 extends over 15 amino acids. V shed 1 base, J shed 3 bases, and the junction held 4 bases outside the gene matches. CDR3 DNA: TGTGCCAGCAGCTTAGAGTGGGACAGGGTCTACGAGCAGTACTTC. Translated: CASSLEWDRVYEQYF.

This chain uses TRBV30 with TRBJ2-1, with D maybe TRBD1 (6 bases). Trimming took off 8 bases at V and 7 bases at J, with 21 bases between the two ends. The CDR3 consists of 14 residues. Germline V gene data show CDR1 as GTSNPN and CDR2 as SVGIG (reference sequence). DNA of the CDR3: TGTGCCCGAGATACCGGGACAACCCGTAATGAGCAGTTCTTC. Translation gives CARDTGTTRNEQFF.

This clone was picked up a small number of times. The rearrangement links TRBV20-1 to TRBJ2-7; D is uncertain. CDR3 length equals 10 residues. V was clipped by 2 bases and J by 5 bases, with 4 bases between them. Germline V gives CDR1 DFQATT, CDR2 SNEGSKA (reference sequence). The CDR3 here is CSARTNEQYF. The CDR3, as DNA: TGCAGTGCTAGAACCAACGAGCAGTACTTC.

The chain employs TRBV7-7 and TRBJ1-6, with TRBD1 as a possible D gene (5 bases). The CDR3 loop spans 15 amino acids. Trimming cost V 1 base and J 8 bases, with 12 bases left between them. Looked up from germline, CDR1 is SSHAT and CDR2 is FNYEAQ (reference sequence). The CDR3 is CASSLGPGLDSPLHF. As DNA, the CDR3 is TGTGCCAGCAGCTTAGGTCCAGGGCTGGATTCACCCCTCCACTTT.

This chain's CDR3 is CASSSGTGADTQYF. The CDR3 DNA reads TGCGCCAGCAGCTCCGGGACAGGGGCCGATACGCAGTATTTT. V is TRBV5-1 and J is TRBJ2-3; 10 bases match TRBD1. Germline V gives CDR1 SGHRS, CDR2 YFSETQ. V shed 3 bases, J shed 6 bases, and the junction held 4 bases outside the gene matches. This CDR3 contains 14 residues.

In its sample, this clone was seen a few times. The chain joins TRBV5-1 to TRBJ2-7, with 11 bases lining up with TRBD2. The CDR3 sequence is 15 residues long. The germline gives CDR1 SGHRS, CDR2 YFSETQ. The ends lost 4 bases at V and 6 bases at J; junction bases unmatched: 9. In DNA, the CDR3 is TGCGCCAGCAGCACCTTAGCGGGAGGGCCGGGCGAGCAGTACTTC. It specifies CASSTLAGGPGEQYF.

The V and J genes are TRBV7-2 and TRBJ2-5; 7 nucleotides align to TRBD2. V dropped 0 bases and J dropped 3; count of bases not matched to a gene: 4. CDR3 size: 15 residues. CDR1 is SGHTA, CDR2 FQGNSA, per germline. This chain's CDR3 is CASSLAPLAEETQYF. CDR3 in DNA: TGTGCCAGCAGCTTAGCTCCCCTAGCGGAAGAGACCCAGTACTTC.

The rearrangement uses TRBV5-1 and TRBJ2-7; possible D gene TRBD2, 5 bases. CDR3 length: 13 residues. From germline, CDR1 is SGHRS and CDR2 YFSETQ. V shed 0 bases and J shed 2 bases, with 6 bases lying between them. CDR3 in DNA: TGCGCCAGCAGCTTGGCGGGGACCTACGAGCAGTACTTC. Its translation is CASSLAGTYEQYF.

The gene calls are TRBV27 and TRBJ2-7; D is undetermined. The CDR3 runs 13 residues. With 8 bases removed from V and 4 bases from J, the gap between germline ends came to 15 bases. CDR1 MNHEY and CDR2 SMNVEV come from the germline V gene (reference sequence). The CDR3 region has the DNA TGTGCCAGCGGGCCAGCAAAGGTGTACGAGCAGTACTTC. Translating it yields CASGPAKVYEQYF.

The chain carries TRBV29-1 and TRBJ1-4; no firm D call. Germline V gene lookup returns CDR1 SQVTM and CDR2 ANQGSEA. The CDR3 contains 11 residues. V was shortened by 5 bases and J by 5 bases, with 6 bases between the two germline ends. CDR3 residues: CSVQWNEKLFF. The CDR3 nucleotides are TGCAGCGTTCAGTGGAATGAAAAACTGTTTTTT.

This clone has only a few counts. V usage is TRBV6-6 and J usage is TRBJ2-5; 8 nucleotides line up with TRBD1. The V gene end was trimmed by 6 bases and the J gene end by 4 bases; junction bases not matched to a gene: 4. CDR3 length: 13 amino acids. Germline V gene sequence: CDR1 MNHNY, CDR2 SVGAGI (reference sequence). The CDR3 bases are TGTGCCAGCAGACTCGGACAGGGAGAGACCCAGTACTTC. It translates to CASRLGQGETQYF.

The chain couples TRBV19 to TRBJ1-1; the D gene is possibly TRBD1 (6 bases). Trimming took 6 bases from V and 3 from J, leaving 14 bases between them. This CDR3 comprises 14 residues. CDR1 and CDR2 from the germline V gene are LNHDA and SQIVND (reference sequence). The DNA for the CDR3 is TGTGCCAGTAGGCCATGGACAGAGGACACTGAAGCTTTCTTT. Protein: CASRPWTEDTEAFF.